These 14 T cell receptor beta chains were sequenced from one sample in a study of T cells in Graves' hyperthyroidism and ophthalmopathy (dated by TCRdb to the late 2010s). The protocol used for the library was multiplex PCR. Sequencing instrument: Illumina HiSeq 2000. TCR beta CDR3 regions were amplified from RNA transcripts. For the first round of RT-PCR on the TCR CDR3, the HTBI primer set was used together with the Qiagen OneStep RT-PCR kit. TCRdb's own reprocessing of the public reads used fastp at Q25 and MiXCR and kept productive beta chains. A single entry per CDR3 protein holds the most common genes and DNA from its merged rows. The sample records almost 500,000 distinct CDR3 sequences, less than 25% of which are singletons. Approximately 49% of the sample is taken by the ten largest. The material sequenced was blood. The receptors here all came from a woman in her seventies with Graves' ophthalmopathy.

V is TRBV7-2 and J is TRBJ2-7, with no clear D. The V end lost 3 bases, the J end lost 6 bases, and 6 bases lay between the germline ends. Germline V gene sequence: CDR1 SGHTA, CDR2 FQGNSA. CDR3 size: 11 residues. The CDR3: CASSLKSEQYF. For the CDR3, the DNA is TGTGCCAGCAGCTTGAAAAGCGAGCAGTACTTC.

The genes are TRBV6-2 or TRBV6-3 and TRBJ1-2; D remains ambiguous. The CDR3 is made up of 16 amino acids. Germline lookup yields CDR1 MNHEY and CDR2 SVGEGT. V was pared by 0 bases and J by 3 bases, with 14 bases between. Written as DNA, the CDR3 is TGTGCCAGCAGTTACTCGACGGTACTGCACGACTATGGCTACACCTTC. Its protein is CASSYSTVLHDYGYTF.

A word on this clonotype: It may be a read error: a sequence one base away is much more abundant. The chain couples TRBV28 to TRBJ1-3, with unresolved D. CDR1 is MDHEN, CDR2 SYDVKM, per germline. CDR3 length equals 14 residues. CDR3 sequence (DNA): TGTGCCAGCAGGTCGTGGGGAGGTGGAGACACCATATATTTT. Its translation: CASRSWGGGDTIYF.

This clonotype occurred a few times. The DNA for the CDR3 is TGTGCTAGTGGTCTCGGAGGGTTTAATCAGCCCCAGCATTTT. Encoded protein: CASGLGGFNQPQHF. J is TRBJ1-5 and V is TRBV12-5; D ambiguous. From germline, CDR1 is LGHNT and CDR2 FRNRAP. The V end was cut by 5 bases, the J end by 4 bases, with 12 bases between. This CDR3 has 14 residues.

This clonotype has at least ten counts. The chain carries TRBV10-3 and TRBJ2-7; D is unresolved. The CDR3 has 13 residues. CDR1 is ENHRY and CDR2 is SYGVKD in the germline V gene. The V end was cut by 2 bases, the J end by 2 bases, with 7 bases between. The CDR3 protein is CAISEGYTYEQYF. The CDR3 bases are TGTGCCATCAGTGAGGGATATACCTACGAGCAGTACTTC.

This clonotype has only a few counts. V usage is TRBV19 and J usage is TRBJ1-2, with 12 bases fitting TRBD1. The germline CDR1 and CDR2 sequences are LNHDA and SQIVND (reference sequence). V gave up 3 bases and J gave up 3 bases; unmatched junction bases: 8. There are 17 residues in the CDR3. CDR3 loop: CASSIRTGTGGDYGYTF. CDR3 sequence (DNA): TGTGCCAGTAGTATCCGGACCGGGACAGGGGGCGACTATGGCTACACCTTC.

This clonotype turned up a few times. The rearrangement uses TRBV6-1 and TRBJ1-3; 10 bases align to TRBD1. Germline CDR1 reads MNHNS; CDR2 reads SASEGT. Trimming took 8 bases from V and 4 from J; bases not matched to a gene: 17. This CDR3 comprises 18 residues. CDR3 region: CASRTLLGTGEKGNTIYF. The DNA for the CDR3 is TGTGCCAGCCGAACCCTCCTGGGGACAGGGGAGAAGGGAAACACCATATATTTT.

The V gene is TRBV20-1, the J gene TRBJ1-1; 9 nucleotides agree with TRBD1. Germline V gives CDR1 DFQATT, CDR2 SNEGSKA (reference sequence). J was trimmed by 4 bases and V by 6 bases; bases with no gene match: 3. CDR3 length equals 12 residues. CDR3 sequence: CSASTGGTEAFF. CDR3 in DNA: TGCAGTGCATCGACAGGGGGCACTGAAGCTTTCTTT.

This clonotype was seen more than once but under ten times. The chain recombines TRBV28 with TRBJ1-5; 8 positions match TRBD1. Per the germline V gene, CDR1 is MDHEN and CDR2 is SYDVKM. J lost 2 bases, V lost 5 bases, and 8 bases had no gene match. This CDR3 has 16 amino acids. The CDR3 DNA follows: TGTGCCAGCAGTCTACACCAGGGGGCGGGCAATCAGCCCCAGCATTTT. Translating gives CASSLHQGAGNQPQHF.

At least ten counts were recorded for this clonotype. This chain joins TRBV7-8 and TRBJ1-1; TRBD1 agrees at 8 bases. Trimming removed 3 bases from V and 3 bases from J; junction bases left unmatched: 6. Germline CDR1 SGHVS, CDR2 FQNEAQ. The CDR3 is 15 residues long. CDR3 protein: CASSFYRGLDTEAFF. CDR3 in DNA: TGTGCCAGCAGCTTCTACAGGGGGTTGGACACTGAAGCTTTCTTT.

At least ten counts were recorded for this clonotype. The J gene is TRBJ2-1, the V gene TRBV12-3 or TRBV12-4, with 7 nucleotides matching TRBD1. V shed 7 bases, J shed 6 bases, and the junction held 6 bases outside the gene matches. The CDR3 has 13 amino acids. CDR3 DNA: TGTGCCAGCACCCGACAGGGCGGCAATGAGCAGTTCTTC. Protein: CASTRQGGNEQFF.

The V gene is TRBV3-1, the J gene TRBJ2-2; 8 bases match TRBD2. V dropped 5 bases and J dropped 7; count of bases not matched to a gene: 18. The germline CDR1 and CDR2 sequences are LGHDT and YNNKEL (reference sequence). CDR3 size: 18 residues. CDR3 bases: TGTGCCAGCAGCTCAAGATCGGCAGCGGGAGTTAAGAGCGGGGAGCTGTTTTTT. This codes for CASSSRSAAGVKSGELFF.

The chain joins TRBV29-1 to TRBJ2-1; 8 nucleotides match TRBD1. Per germline, CDR1 SQVTM and CDR2 ANQGSEA. Trimming took 5 bases from V and 15 from J; bases not matched to a gene: 9. CDR3 size: 11 residues. The chain's CDR3 is CSVQSGGEGFF. The CDR3 DNA sequence: TGCAGCGTTCAATCAGGGGGCGAGGGGTTCTTC.

At least ten counts were recorded for this clonotype. J is TRBJ2-3 and V is TRBV6-2 or TRBV6-3, with 10 bases matching TRBD2. The CDR3 contains 17 residues. Per germline, CDR1 MNHEY and CDR2 SVGEGT. J gave up 2 bases and V 6 bases, and 11 bases lay outside the gene matches. This chain's CDR3 is CASSSSLAGGYTDTQYF. The CDR3, as DNA: TGTGCCAGCAGCTCATCTTTAGCGGGAGGCTACACAGATACGCAGTATTTT.